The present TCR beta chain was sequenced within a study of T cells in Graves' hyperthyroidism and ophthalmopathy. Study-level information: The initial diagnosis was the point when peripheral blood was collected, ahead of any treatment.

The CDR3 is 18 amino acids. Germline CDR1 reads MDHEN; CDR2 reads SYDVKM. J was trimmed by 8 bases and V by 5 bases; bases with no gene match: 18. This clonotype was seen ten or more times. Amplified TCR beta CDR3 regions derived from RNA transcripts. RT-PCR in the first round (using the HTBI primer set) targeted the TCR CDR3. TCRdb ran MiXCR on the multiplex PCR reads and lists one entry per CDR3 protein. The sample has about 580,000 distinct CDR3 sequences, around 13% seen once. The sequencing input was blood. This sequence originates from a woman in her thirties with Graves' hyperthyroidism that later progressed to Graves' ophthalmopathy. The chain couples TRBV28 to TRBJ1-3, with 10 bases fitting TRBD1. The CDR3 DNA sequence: TGTGCCAGCAGTCTCCGGGACAGGGGCTCTCTTCTTAGGGACACCATATATTTT. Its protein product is CASSLRDRGSLLRDTIYF.